Ten or more counts support the clone carrying this T cell receptor (beta chain). V was shortened by 4 bases and J by 0 bases, with 17 bases between the two germline ends. The CDR3 is 17 residues long. The V gene's germline CDR1 is SGHTA and CDR2 FQGNSA. The cDNA was produced through 5'RACE with 10-nucleotide random UMIs. Each CDR3 protein gets one entry after TCRdb re-called the 5' RACE reads with MiXCR. This table has about 20,000 distinct CDR3 sequences, about 2.8% appearing once. This entry comes from a study of neurological immune-mediated disorders. The source is a young woman with multiple sclerosis. The chain joins TRBV7-2 to TRBJ2-3, with D perhaps matching TRBD1 or TRBD2 (5 bases each). Input material: PBMCs. CDR3 residues: CASSSFLGAVSTDTQYF. CDR3 DNA: TGTGCCAGCAGCTCGTTCCTCGGGGCGGTTAGCACAGATACGCAGTATTTT.